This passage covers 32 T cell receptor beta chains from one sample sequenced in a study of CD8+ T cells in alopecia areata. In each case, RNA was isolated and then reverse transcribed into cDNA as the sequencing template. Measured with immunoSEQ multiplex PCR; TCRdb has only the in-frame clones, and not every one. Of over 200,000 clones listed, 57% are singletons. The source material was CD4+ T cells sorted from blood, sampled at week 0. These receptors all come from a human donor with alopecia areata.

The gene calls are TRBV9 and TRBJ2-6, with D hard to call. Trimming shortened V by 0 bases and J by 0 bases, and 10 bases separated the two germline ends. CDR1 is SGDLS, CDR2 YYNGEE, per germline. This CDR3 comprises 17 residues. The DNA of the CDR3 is TGTGCCAGCAGCGTAGTTGGGCCGAACTCTGGGGCCAACGTCCTGACTTTC. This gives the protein CASSVVGPNSGANVLTF.

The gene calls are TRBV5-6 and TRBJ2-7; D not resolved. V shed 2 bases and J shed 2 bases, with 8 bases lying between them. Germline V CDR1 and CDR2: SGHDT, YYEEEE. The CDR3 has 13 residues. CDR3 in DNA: TGTGCCAGCAGCTTAACGCACACCTACGAGCAGTACTTC. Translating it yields CASSLTHTYEQYF.

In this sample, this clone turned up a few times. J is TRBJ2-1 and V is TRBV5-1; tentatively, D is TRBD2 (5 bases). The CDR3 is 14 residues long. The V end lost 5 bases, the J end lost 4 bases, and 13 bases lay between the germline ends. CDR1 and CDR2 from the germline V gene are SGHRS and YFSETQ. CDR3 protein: CASSNPRGYNEQFF. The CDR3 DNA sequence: TGCGCCAGCAGTAACCCCCGGGGTTACAATGAGCAGTTCTTC.

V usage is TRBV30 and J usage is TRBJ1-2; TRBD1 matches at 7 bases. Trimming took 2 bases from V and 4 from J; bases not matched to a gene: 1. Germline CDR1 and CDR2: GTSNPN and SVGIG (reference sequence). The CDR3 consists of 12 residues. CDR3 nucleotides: TGTGCCTGGAGTCGGACAGGCTATGGCTACACCTTC. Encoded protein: CAWSRTGYGYTF.

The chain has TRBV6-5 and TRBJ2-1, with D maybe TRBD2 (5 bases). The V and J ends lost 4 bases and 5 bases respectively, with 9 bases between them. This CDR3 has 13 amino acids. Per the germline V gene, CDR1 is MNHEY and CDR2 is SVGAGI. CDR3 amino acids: CASSWTGNNEQFF. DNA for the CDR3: TGTGCCAGCAGTTGGACTGGGAACAATGAGCAGTTCTTC.

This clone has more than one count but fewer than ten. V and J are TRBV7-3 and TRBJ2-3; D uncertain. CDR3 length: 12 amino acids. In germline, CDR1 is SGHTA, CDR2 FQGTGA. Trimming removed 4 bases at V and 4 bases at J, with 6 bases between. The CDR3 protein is CASSSAADTQYF. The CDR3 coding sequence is TGTGCCAGCAGCTCAGCCGCAGATACGCAGTATTTT.

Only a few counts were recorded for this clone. The CDR3 sequence: CASSLGGGGDTQYF. DNA of the CDR3: TGTGCCAGCAGCTTAGGCGGAGGGGGAGATACGCAGTATTTT. The rearrangement joins TRBV7-2 to TRBJ2-3; D possibly uses TRBD1 or TRBD2 (6 bases each). Germline loops: CDR1 SGHTA, CDR2 FQGNSA. V was trimmed by 1 base and J by 5 bases, leaving 10 bases between them. The CDR3 extends over 14 amino acids.

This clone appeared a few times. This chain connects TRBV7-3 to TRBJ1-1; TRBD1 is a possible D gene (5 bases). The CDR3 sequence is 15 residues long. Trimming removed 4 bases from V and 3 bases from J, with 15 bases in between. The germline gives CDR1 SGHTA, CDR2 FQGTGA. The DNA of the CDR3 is TGTGCCAGCAGCTCCTGGGGCGGGCCGGACACTGAAGCTTTCTTT. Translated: CASSSWGGPDTEAFF.

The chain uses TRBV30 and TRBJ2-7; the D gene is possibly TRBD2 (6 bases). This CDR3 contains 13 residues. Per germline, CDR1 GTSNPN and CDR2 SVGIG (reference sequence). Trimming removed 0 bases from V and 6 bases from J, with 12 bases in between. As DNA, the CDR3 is TGTGCCTGGAGTGTCCAGTCCGGGGGCGAGCAGTACTTC. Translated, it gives CAWSVQSGGEQYF.

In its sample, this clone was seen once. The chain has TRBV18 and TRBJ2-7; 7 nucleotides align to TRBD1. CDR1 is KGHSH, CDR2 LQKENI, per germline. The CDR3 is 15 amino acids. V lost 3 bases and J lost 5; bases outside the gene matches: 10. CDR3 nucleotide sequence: TGTGCCAGCTCACCGAGGGACAGACAAAGAGACGAGCAGTACTTC. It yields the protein CASSPRDRQRDEQYF.

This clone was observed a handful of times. This chain's CDR3 is CASSLSDRGPDTQYF. The CDR3 coding sequence is TGTGCCAGCAGTTTATCGGACAGGGGGCCAGATACGCAGTATTTT. The chain recombines TRBV27 with TRBJ2-3; 11 positions match TRBD1. Trimming removed 0 bases from V and 4 bases from J; junction bases left unmatched: 0. Germline V gene data show CDR1 as MNHEY and CDR2 as SMNVEV (reference sequence). The CDR3 loop spans 15 amino acids.

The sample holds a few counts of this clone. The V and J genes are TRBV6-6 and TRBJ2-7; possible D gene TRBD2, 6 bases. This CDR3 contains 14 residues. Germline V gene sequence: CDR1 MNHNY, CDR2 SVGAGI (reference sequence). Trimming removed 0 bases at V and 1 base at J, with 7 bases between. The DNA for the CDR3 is TGTGCCAGCAGTTACTCGAGCGGGTCCTACGAGCAGTACTTC. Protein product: CASSYSSGSYEQYF.

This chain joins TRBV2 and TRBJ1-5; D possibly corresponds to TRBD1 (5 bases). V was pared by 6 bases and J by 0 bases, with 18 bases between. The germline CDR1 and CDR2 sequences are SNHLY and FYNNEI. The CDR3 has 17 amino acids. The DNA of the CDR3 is TGTGCCAGCAGACGGACAAGTCGTATCTATAGCAATCAGCCCCAGCATTTT. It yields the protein CASRRTSRIYSNQPQHF.

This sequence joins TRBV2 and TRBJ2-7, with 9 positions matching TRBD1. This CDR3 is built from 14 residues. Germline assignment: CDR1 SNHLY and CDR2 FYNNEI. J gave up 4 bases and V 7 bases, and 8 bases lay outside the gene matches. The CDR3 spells CASTTPGTGYEQYF. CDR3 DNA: TGTGCCAGCACTACTCCCGGGACAGGGTACGAGCAGTACTTC.

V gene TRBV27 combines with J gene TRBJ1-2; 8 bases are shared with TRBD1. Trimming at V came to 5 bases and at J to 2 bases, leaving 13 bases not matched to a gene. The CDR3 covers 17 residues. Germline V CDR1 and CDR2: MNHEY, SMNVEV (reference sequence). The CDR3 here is CASSPTLYRDRNYGYTF. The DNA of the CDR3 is TGTGCCAGCAGTCCAACCCTCTACCGGGACAGGAACTATGGCTACACCTTC.

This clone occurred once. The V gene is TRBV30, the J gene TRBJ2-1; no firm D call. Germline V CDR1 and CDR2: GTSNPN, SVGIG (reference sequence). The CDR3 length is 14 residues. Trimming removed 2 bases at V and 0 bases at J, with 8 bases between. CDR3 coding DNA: TGTGCCTGGAGTAGAGAATACTCCTACAATGAGCAGTTCTTC. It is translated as CAWSREYSYNEQFF.

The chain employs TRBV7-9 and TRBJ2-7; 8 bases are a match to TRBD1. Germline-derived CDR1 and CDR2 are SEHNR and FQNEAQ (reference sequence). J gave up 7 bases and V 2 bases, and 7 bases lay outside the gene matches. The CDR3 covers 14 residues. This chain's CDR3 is CASSLSQGAREQYF. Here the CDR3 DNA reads TGTGCCAGCAGCTTATCCCAGGGGGCGCGGGAGCAGTACTTC.

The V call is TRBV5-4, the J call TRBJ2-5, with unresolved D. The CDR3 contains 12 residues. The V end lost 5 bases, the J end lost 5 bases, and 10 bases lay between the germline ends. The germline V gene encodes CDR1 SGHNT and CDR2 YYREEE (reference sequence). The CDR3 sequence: CASSRVGETQYF. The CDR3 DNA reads TGTGCCAGCAGTCGAGTAGGCGAGACCCAGTACTTC. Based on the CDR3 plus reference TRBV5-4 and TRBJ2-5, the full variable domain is ETGVTQSPTHLIKTRGQQVTLRCSSQSGHNTVSWYQQALGQGPQFIFQYYREEENGRGNFPPRFSGLQFPNYSSELNVNALELDDSALYLCASSRVGETQYFGPGTRLLVL.

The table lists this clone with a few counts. DNA for the CDR3: TGCAGCGTTGATTTGGGAGACCAAGAGACCCAGTACTTC. Its protein product is CSVDLGDQETQYF. The V gene is TRBV29-1, the J gene TRBJ2-5; TRBD2 might be the D (5 bases). V lost 3 bases and J 0 bases, leaving 8 bases between the germline ends. The CDR3 length is 13 residues. CDR1 and CDR2 from the germline V gene are SQVTM and ANQGSEA.

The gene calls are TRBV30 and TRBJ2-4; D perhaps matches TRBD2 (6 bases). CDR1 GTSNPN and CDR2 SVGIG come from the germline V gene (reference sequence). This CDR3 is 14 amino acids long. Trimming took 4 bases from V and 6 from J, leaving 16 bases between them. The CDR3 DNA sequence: TGTGCCTGGATGGGCACCTTCGGGGGAAACATTCAGTACTTC. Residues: CAWMGTFGGNIQYF.

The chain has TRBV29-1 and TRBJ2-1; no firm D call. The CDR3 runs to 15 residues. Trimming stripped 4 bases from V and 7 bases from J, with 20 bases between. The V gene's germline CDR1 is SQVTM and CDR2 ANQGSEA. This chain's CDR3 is CSVAGAARTGNEQFF. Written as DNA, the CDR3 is TGCAGCGTTGCAGGCGCGGCCCGGACGGGTAATGAGCAGTTCTTC.

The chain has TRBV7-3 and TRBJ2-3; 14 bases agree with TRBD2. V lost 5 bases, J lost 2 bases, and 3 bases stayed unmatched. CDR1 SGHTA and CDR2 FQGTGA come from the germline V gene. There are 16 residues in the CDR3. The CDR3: CASSRGLAGVTDTQYF. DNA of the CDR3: TGTGCCAGCAGCAGGGGACTAGCGGGGGTCACAGATACGCAGTATTTT. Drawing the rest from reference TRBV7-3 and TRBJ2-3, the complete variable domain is GAGVSQTPSNKVTEKGKYVELRCDPISGHTALYWYRQSLGQGPEFLIYFQGTGAADDSGLPNDRFFAVRPEGSVSTLKIQRTERGDSAVYLCASSRGLAGVTDTQYFGPGTRLTVL.

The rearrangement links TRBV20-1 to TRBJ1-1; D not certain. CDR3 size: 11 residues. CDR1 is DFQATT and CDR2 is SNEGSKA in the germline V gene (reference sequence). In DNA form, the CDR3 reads TGCGGCTTGTCTCCAAACACTGAAGCTTTCTTT. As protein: CGLSPNTEAFF.

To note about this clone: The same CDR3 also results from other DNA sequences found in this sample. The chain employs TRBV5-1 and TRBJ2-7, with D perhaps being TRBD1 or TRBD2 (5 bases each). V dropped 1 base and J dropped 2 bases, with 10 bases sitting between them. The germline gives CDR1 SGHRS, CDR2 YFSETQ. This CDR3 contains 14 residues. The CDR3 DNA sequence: TGCGCCAGCAGCTTGAGTGGGGGAACCTACGAGCAGTACTTC. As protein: CASSLSGGTYEQYF.

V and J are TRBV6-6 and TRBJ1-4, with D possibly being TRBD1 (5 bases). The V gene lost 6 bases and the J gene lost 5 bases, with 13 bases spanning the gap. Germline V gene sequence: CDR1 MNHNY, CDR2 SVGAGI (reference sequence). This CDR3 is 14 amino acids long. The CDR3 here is CASRRDGANEKLFF. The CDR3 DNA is TGTGCCAGCAGACGGGACGGGGCAAATGAAAAACTGTTTTTT.

Here the CDR3 DNA reads TGCGCCAGCAGCCCAAGACAGGGAAACTCCTACGAGCAGTACTTC. Translation: CASSPRQGNSYEQYF. The chain combines TRBV5-1 with TRBJ2-7, with 7 bases fitting TRBD1. CDR1 and CDR2 from the germline V gene are SGHRS and YFSETQ. This CDR3 has 15 residues. V dropped 4 bases and J dropped 0; count of bases not matched to a gene: 7.

In DNA, the CDR3 is TGTGCCAGCAGCCCCAACGGACACGGAGGAGACATTCAGTACTTC. Translation: CASSPNGHGGDIQYF. The chain recombines TRBV2 with TRBJ2-4; D might be TRBD1 or TRBD2, each matching 5 bases. Germline V lookup: CDR1 SNHLY, CDR2 FYNNEI. V shed 6 bases and J shed 8 bases, with 20 bases lying between them. The CDR3 is made up of 15 amino acids.

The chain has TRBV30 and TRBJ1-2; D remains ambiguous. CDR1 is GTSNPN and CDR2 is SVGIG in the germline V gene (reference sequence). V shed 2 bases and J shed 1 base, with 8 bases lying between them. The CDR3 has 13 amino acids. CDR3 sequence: CAWSPRLNYGYTF. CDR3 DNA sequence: TGTGCCTGGAGTCCTAGACTTAACTATGGCTACACCTTC.

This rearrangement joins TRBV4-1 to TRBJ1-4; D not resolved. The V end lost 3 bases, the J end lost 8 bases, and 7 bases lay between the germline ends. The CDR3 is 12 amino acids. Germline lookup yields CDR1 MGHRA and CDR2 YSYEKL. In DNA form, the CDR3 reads TGCGCCAGCAGCCACCTCGGCGAAAAACTGTTTTTT. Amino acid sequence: CASSHLGEKLFF.

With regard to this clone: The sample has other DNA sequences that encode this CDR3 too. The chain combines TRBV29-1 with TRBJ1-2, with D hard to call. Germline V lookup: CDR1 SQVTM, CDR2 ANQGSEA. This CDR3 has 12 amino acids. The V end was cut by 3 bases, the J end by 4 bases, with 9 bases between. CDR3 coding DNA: TGCAGCGTTGAGCGGGCATCCTATGGCTACACCTTC. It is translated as CSVERASYGYTF.

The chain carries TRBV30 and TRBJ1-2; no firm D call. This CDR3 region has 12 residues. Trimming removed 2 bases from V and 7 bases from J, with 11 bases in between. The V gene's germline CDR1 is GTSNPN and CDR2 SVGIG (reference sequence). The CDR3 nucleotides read TGTGCCTGGAGTCCTCAGGCCGTTGGCTACACCTTC. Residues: CAWSPQAVGYTF.

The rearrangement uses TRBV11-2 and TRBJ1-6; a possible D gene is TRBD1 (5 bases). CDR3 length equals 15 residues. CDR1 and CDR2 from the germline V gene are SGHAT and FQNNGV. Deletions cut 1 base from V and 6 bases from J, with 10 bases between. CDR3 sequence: CASSLVAGLNSPLHF. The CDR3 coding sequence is TGTGCCAGCAGCTTAGTGGCAGGGCTTAATTCACCCCTCCACTTT.